What follows are 32 T cell receptor beta chains derived from one specimen sequenced in a study of molecular identifiers for immune sequencing clone quantification. TCRdb processed the PCR reads anew with MiXCR; each CDR3 protein has one entry. The sample lists 600,000 to 650,000 distinct CDR3 sequences; about 20% were seen once. The sequenced sample consisted of naive CD8+ T cells from blood, with Jurkat cell RNA spiked in. Stated subset: FACS-sorted CD8+CD4-CCR7+CD45RA+ naive T cells. The origin of the receptors is a human donor in good health. Some libraries in this study had Jurkat cell RNA spiked in.

This clonotype was observed at least ten times. The CDR3 loop is CASSGTGGQPQHF. The CDR3 DNA reads as TGTGCCAGCAGCGGGACAGGGGGACAGCCCCAGCATTTT. V is TRBV27 and J is TRBJ1-5; 11 bases align to TRBD1. The CDR3 sequence is 13 residues long. Trimming at V came to 6 bases and at J to 7 bases, leaving 2 bases not matched to a gene. Germline V CDR1 and CDR2: MNHEY, SMNVEV (reference sequence).

This clonotype has ten or more counts. The rearrangement joins TRBV14 to TRBJ1-6, with 9 bases identical to TRBD1. The V gene's germline CDR1 is SGHDN and CDR2 FVKESK. V lost 0 bases and J lost 5; bases outside the gene matches: 11. The length of the CDR3 is 19 residues. CDR3 bases: TGTGCCAGCAGCCAAGACGGGACAGGGACCAGACCTAATAATTCACCCCTCCACTTT. Translation: CASSQDGTGTRPNNSPLHF.

There are a few counts of this clonotype. This rearrangement joins TRBV4-3 to TRBJ1-2; D is uncertain. The V end lost 0 bases, the J end lost 4 bases, and 12 bases lay between the germline ends. Germline V gene sequence: CDR1 LGHNA, CDR2 YSLEER. This CDR3 is built from 15 residues. CDR3 residues: CASSQDSRDIYGYTF. As DNA, the CDR3 is TGCGCCAGCAGCCAAGATTCCCGGGATATCTATGGCTACACCTTC.

Comments on this clonotype: It may be a read error: a sequence one base away is much more abundant. This chain uses TRBV14 with TRBJ2-1; D not certain. Germline V CDR1 and CDR2: SGHDN, FVKESK. The CDR3 covers 12 residues. The CDR3: CASSQGSNKQFF. CDR3 bases: TGTGCCAGCAGCCAAGGGTCCAATAAGCAGTTCTTC.

This clonotype was counted many times. CDR3 sequence: CASSQEQNPTGDTQYF. The CDR3 coding sequence is TGCGCCAGCAGCCAAGAGCAAAATCCGACAGGGGATACGCAGTATTTT. The chain recombines TRBV4-1 with TRBJ2-3, with 7 bases matching TRBD1. Germline CDR1 is MGHRA and CDR2 is YSYEKL. The CDR3 covers 16 residues. Trimming took 0 bases from V and 6 from J; bases not matched to a gene: 9.

On this clonotype itself: At one end the junction does not follow the germline gene, possibly because of a read error. The chain uses TRBV12-3 or TRBV12-4 and TRBJ1-1; 7 nucleotides align to TRBD1. This CDR3 region has 13 residues. The CDR3 sequence: CASGFPGGTEAFF. The CDR3 DNA follows: TGTGCCAGCGGTTTCCCAGGGGGCACTGAAGCTTTCTTT.

About this clonotype: This may stem from a read error, because a much larger clone lies one nucleotide away. The CDR3 region has the DNA TGTGCCAGCAGTTCGGGGGACAGCACCGGGGAGCTGTTTTTT. The encoded protein is CASSSGDSTGELFF. J is TRBJ2-2 and V is TRBV27; D might be TRBD1 (7 bases). The CDR3 is made up of 14 amino acids. Trimming removed 4 bases from V and 4 bases from J, with 10 bases in between. The germline V gene has CDR1 MNHEY and CDR2 SMNVEV (reference sequence).

This clonotype was counted at least ten times. The V gene is TRBV19, the J gene TRBJ1-5; unclear D gene. Germline CDR1 reads LNHDA; CDR2 reads SQIVND (reference sequence). This CDR3 comprises 14 residues. Between the trimmed V and J ends, which lost 5 bases and 4 bases, there was a span of 12 bases. This chain's CDR3 is CASSEVTGNQPQHF. CDR3 in DNA: TGTGCCAGTAGTGAGGTTACGGGGAATCAGCCCCAGCATTTT.

This clonotype was counted ten times or more. The chain carries TRBV12-3 or TRBV12-4 and TRBJ2-7; 7 bases agree with TRBD2. The length of the CDR3 is 16 residues. J was trimmed by 4 bases and V by 0 bases; bases with no gene match: 9. For the CDR3, the DNA is TGTGCCAGCAGTTTAGCCGAGGCTAGCGGCATGTACGAGCAGTACTTC. Encoded protein: CASSLAEASGMYEQYF.

This clonotype appeared a few times. This is likely a read error, given that the CDR3 carries no conserved phenylalanine or tryptophan at its end. The J gene is TRBJ2-3, the V gene TRBV29-1; D remains ambiguous. The CDR3 contains 12 residues. The germline CDR1 and CDR2 sequences are SQVTM and ANQGSEA. Trimming took 3 bases from V and 0 from J, leaving 4 bases between them. Here the CDR3 reads CSVEGSTDTQYS. The CDR3 nucleotides read TGCAGCGTTGAGGGAAGCACAGATACGCAGTATTCT.

CDR3 coding DNA: TGTGCCAGCAGTTTAGGGGCTAGCGGAAACGGGGAGCTGTTTTTT. Translating it yields CASSLGASGNGELFF. The chain has TRBV12-3 or TRBV12-4 and TRBJ2-2; 7 bases are shared with TRBD2. The CDR3 is 15 residues long. V lost 1 base, J lost 7 bases, and 6 bases stayed unmatched.

This clonotype appeared many times. The chain's CDR3 is CASSVATGGSGTDTQYF. Written as DNA, the CDR3 is TGTGCCAGCAGCGTAGCTACAGGGGGTAGCGGCACAGATACGCAGTATTTT. V is TRBV9 and J is TRBJ2-3, with TRBD1 matching over 8 bases. Trimming at V came to 0 bases and at J to 1 base, leaving 7 bases not matched to a gene. Germline assignment: CDR1 SGDLS and CDR2 YYNGEE. This CDR3 is 17 amino acids long.

This clonotype was recorded many times. The V and J genes are TRBV29-1 and TRBJ2-2; unclear D gene. Germline V CDR1 and CDR2: SQVTM, ANQGSEA. Trimming shortened V by 3 bases and J by 5 bases, and 4 bases separated the two germline ends. There are 11 residues in the CDR3. CDR3 region: CSVDGTGELFF. CDR3 DNA sequence: TGCAGCGTTGACGGGACCGGGGAGCTGTTTTTT.

This clonotype was detected ten times or more. This chain connects TRBV20-1 to TRBJ1-6; the D gene is possibly TRBD1 (5 bases). CDR1 is DFQATT and CDR2 is SNEGSKA in the germline V gene (reference sequence). V lost 1 base and J lost 0, with 19 bases in between. The CDR3 totals 19 residues. CDR3 region: CSARGGDTTVRSYNSPLHF. DNA of the CDR3: TGCAGTGCTAGAGGGGGTGACACGACAGTCCGCTCCTATAATTCACCCCTCCACTTT.

A note on this clonotype: Given a much more abundant clone one base away, this may be a read error. This rearrangement joins TRBV7-8 to TRBJ1-3, with D maybe TRBD1 (5 bases). Germline lookup yields CDR1 SGHVS and CDR2 FQNEAQ. The length of the CDR3 is 16 residues. This CDR3 reads CANSPRRGVSGNTIYF. The CDR3 nucleotides read TGTGCCAACAGCCCACGGAGGGGTGTTTCTGGAAACACCATATATTTT.

This chain uses TRBV6-5 with TRBJ2-3; no clear D gene. Germline V gene sequence: CDR1 MNHEY, CDR2 SVGAGI. The CDR3 is 12 amino acids. V shed 7 bases and J shed 4 bases, with 9 bases lying between them. The CDR3 region has the DNA TGTGCCAGCATGGGGTCCCCAGATACGCAGTATTTT. Translation: CASMGSPDTQYF.

Many counts were recorded for this clonotype. The chain uses TRBV12-3 or TRBV12-4 and TRBJ2-3; 12 bases map to TRBD2. With 5 bases clipped from V and 4 bases from J, the junction kept 10 bases outside the gene matches. There are 17 residues in the CDR3. DNA of the CDR3: TGTGCCAGCAGTGGGGGTTCTAGCGGGGGGGAGGCAGATACGCAGTATTTT. Its protein is CASSGGSSGGEADTQYF.

As regards this clonotype: A much larger clone sits a single nucleotide away, making a read error possible. The chain joins TRBV19 to TRBJ1-5; no reliable D call. The V gene lost 1 base and the J gene lost 1 base, with 8 bases spanning the gap. CDR3 length equals 15 residues. Germline assignment: CDR1 LNHDA and CDR2 SQIVND (reference sequence). The CDR3 DNA sequence: TGTGCCAGTAGTATAGCTTATGGGAGCAATCAGCCCCAGCATTTT. It specifies CASSIAYGSNQPQHF.

The rearrangement links TRBV5-6 to TRBJ2-1; D might be TRBD1 or TRBD2, each matching 5 bases. CDR3 size: 16 residues. Germline V gene lookup returns CDR1 SGHDT and CDR2 YYEEEE. The V end was cut by 4 bases, the J end by 4 bases, with 18 bases between. For the CDR3, the DNA is TGTGCCAGCAGCATCACCCCCGGGACCGAATACAATGAGCAGTTCTTC. Protein product: CASSITPGTEYNEQFF.

This clonotype showed up just a few times. As DNA, the CDR3 is TGCGCCAGCAGCCAATTCCGTAGGACGGACTACGAGCAGTACTTC. Amino acids: CASSQFRRTDYEQYF. The chain links TRBV4-1 to TRBJ2-7; D not resolved. The CDR3 has 15 amino acids. V was trimmed by 2 bases and J by 3 bases, leaving 14 bases between them. Germline CDR1 MGHRA, CDR2 YSYEKL.

This clonotype has at least ten counts. The rearrangement links TRBV7-2 to TRBJ2-7; 10 nucleotides agree with TRBD2. V trimming: 8 bases; J trimming: 3 bases; junction bases outside the gene matches: 10. The CDR3 is made up of 15 amino acids. CDR1 is SGHTA, CDR2 FQGNSA, per germline. For the CDR3, the DNA is TGTGCCAGCTCGCCTACTAGCGGGGCCCGCTACGAGCAGTACTTC. Translation gives CASSPTSGARYEQYF. The complete variable domain, with remaining parts taken from reference TRBV7-2 and TRBJ2-7, reads GAGVSQSPSNKVTEKGKDVELRCDPISGHTALYWYRQSLGQGLEFLIYFQGNSAPDKSGLPSDRFSAERTGGSVSTLTIQRTQQEDSAVYLCASSPTSGARYEQYFGPGTRLTVT.

Many counts were recorded for this clonotype. This chain connects TRBV6-2 or TRBV6-3 to TRBJ1-2; D possibly corresponds to TRBD1 (6 bases). CDR1 and CDR2 from the germline V gene are MNHEY and SVGEGT. The CDR3 totals 14 residues. V was trimmed by 2 bases and J by 3 bases, leaving 10 bases between them. This CDR3 reads CASSYVGQYYGYTF. CDR3 DNA: TGTGCCAGCAGTTACGTTGGACAGTACTATGGCTACACCTTC.

Note on this clonotype: This clone may be a read error of a much larger clone one base away. This chain uses TRBV12-3 or TRBV12-4 with TRBJ1-3; 7 bases are shared with TRBD1. With 6 bases clipped from V and 6 bases from J, the junction kept 8 bases outside the gene matches. The length of the CDR3 is 14 residues. Here the CDR3 reads CASSVTGEENTIYF. For the CDR3, the DNA is TGTGCCAGCAGCGTCACAGGGGAGGAAAACACCATATATTTT.

This clonotype was seen only a few times. The rearrangement links TRBV20-1 to TRBJ2-7; 7 positions match TRBD1. J was trimmed by 2 bases and V by 6 bases; bases with no gene match: 7. The CDR3 contains 13 residues. Germline V lookup: CDR1 DFQATT, CDR2 SNEGSKA (reference sequence). The chain's CDR3 is CSAPGTVTYEQYF. DNA of the CDR3: TGCAGTGCCCCAGGGACAGTCACCTACGAGCAGTACTTC.

This clonotype was seen a few times. A clone one base away is much larger, so this may be a read error. The chain has TRBV25-1 and TRBJ2-7; D gene unclear. This CDR3 is 13 amino acids long. The germline gives CDR1 MGHDK, CDR2 SYGVNS. The CDR3 nucleotides are TGTGCCAGCAGTGAAATCGGAGCCTACGAGCGGTACTTC. The encoded protein is CASSEIGAYERYF.

In its sample, this clonotype was seen once. The conserved phenylalanine or tryptophan is not found at the CDR3 terminus, so this likely reflects a read error. Because the CDR3's place on the DNA is in doubt, the DNA is left out and the CDR3 is given as listed by TCRdb. This sequence joins TRBV7-2 and TRBJ2-1; the listed D gene, TRBD2, was not tested against the DNA. The CDR3 has 19 residues if both end residues are counted. The germline V gene encodes CDR1 SGHTA and CDR2 FQGNSA. The CDR3 sequence: CASSLAEVFREGLYNERFL.

This clonotype appeared many times. V is TRBV5-5 and J is TRBJ2-3; 9 nucleotides line up with TRBD2. The germline CDR1 and CDR2 sequences are SGHKS and YYEKEE (reference sequence). The CDR3 is 16 amino acids. V lost 2 bases to trimming and J lost 3 bases; unmatched junction nucleotides: 7. The CDR3 loop is CASSLKRGEGTDTQYF. In nucleotides, the CDR3 is TGTGCCAGCAGCTTAAAGCGGGGGGAAGGGACAGATACGCAGTATTTT.

The V and J genes are TRBV6-2 or TRBV6-3 and TRBJ1-2; the D gene is possibly TRBD1 (6 bases). The CDR3 covers 16 residues. The germline V and J ends were trimmed by 0 bases and 10 bases, with 21 bases remaining between them. The V gene's germline CDR1 is MNHEY and CDR2 SVGEGT. DNA for the CDR3: TGTGCCAGCAGTTACTCGAGTCCCGGGACACCGTGGGCCTACACCTTC. Its translation is CASSYSSPGTPWAYTF.

Comments on this clonotype: A clone one base away is much larger, so this may be a read error. The chain recombines TRBV2 with TRBJ1-2; D is perhaps TRBD1 (5 bases). CDR1 is SNHLY, CDR2 FYNNEI, per germline. This CDR3 has 16 residues. Trimming removed 4 bases from V and 4 bases from J, with 19 bases in between. CDR3 amino acids: CASSGGRTQPVYGYTF. CDR3 coding DNA: TGTGCCAGCAGTGGGGGCCGGACCCAGCCTGTCTATGGCTACACCTTC.

This chain links TRBV19 with TRBJ1-1, with 8 bases that match TRBD1. The germline V gene has CDR1 LNHDA and CDR2 SQIVND (reference sequence). V shed 4 bases, J shed 1 base, and the junction held 5 bases outside the gene matches. The CDR3 covers 15 residues. The CDR3 sequence is CASSSGQGTNTEAFF. The CDR3 DNA sequence: TGTGCCAGTAGTAGTGGACAGGGCACGAACACTGAAGCTTTCTTT.

Turning to this clonotype: A single base separates this from a much larger clone, so it may be a read error. The rearrangement joins TRBV5-8 to TRBJ2-7; D is uncertain. Between the trimmed V and J ends, which lost 4 bases and 6 bases, there was a span of 11 bases. Per the germline V gene, CDR1 is SGHTS and CDR2 is YDEGEE. The CDR3 runs to 12 residues. The CDR3 region is CASSGDKVEQYF. DNA of the CDR3: TGTGCCAGCAGCGGAGACAAGGTCGAGCAGTACTTC.

Notes on this clonotype: A read error is possible here, since a much larger clone lies one base away. The V and J genes are TRBV6-2 or TRBV6-3 and TRBJ1-1; D not certain. CDR1 and CDR2 (germline): MNHEY, SVGEGT. The CDR3 contains 13 residues. Trimming pared 5 bases from V and 6 bases from J, leaving 13 bases between. CDR3 nucleotide sequence: TGTGCCAGCAGTACTTTTGGATCGGCTGAAGCTTTCTTT. This encodes CASSTFGSAEAFF.